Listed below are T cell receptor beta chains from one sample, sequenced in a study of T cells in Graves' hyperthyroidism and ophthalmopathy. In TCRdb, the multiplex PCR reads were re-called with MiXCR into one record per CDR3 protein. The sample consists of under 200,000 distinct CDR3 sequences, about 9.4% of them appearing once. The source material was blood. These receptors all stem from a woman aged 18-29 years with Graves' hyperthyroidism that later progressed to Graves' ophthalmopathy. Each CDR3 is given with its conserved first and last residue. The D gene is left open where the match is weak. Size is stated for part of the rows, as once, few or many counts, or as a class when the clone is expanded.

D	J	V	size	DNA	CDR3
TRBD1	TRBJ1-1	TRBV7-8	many	TGTGCCAGCAGCCCGAAGAGGACAGGCAACACTGAAGCTTTCTTT	CASSPKRTGNTEAFF
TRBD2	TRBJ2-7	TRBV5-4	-	TGTGCCAGCAGCTTGGTCGGGGGGGCCTACGAGCAGTACTTC	CASSLVGGAYEQYF
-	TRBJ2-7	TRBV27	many	TGTGCCAGCAGTTTTGGGGAGGTAAACTCCTACGAGCAGTACTTC	CASSFGEVNSYEQYF
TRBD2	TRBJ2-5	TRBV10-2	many	TGCGCCAGCAGTGGACTAGCGGGCGGGGAGACCCAGTACTTC	CASSGLAGGETQYF
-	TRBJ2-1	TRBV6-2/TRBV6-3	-	TGTGCCAGCAGTTTAGCGGTAGACTACAATGAGCAGTTCTTC	CASSLAVDYNEQFF
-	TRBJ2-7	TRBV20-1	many	TGCAGTGCTAGAGATCGGGACAAGAACTTCTACGAGCAGTACTTC	CSARDRDKNFYEQYF
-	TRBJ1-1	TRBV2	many	TGTGCCAGCAGTGAGACAGGTTCCATGAACACTGAAGCTTTCTTT	CASSETGSMNTEAFF
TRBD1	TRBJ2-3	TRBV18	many	TGTGCCAGCTCCCGAAAAACTGGACAGGGAGATACGCAGTATTTT	CASSRKTGQGDTQYF
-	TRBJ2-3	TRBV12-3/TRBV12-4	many	TGTGCCAGCAGTTACCCTAGCACAGATACGCAGTATTTT	CASSYPSTDTQYF
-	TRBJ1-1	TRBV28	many	TGTGCCAGCAGTTTAGAGGGTGGGCTAGGTGAAGCTTTCTTT	CASSLEGGLGEAFF
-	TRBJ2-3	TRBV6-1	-	TGTGCCAGCATAAGGGCTACTGGACGTACAGATACGCAGTATTTT	CASIRATGRTDTQYF
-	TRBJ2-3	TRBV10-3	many	TGTGCCATCAGTGAAGGTGAAACAGATACGCAGTATTTT	CAISEGETDTQYF
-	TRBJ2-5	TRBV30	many	TGTGCCTGGAATTTCGGGCTAGAGACCCAGTACTTC	CAWNFGLETQYF
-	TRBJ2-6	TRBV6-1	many	TGTGCCAGCAGGGCCCGAGAGGCTGGGGCCAACGTCCTGACTTTC	CASRAREAGANVLTF
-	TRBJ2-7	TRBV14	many	TGTGCCAGCAGCCAATACAGGGTCCTAGGCGGGCAGTACTTC	CASSQYRVLGGQYF
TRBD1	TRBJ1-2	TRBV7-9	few	TGTGCCAGCAGCTTCCGGGACAGGTCGGCCGATGGCTACACCTTC	CASSFRDRSADGYTF
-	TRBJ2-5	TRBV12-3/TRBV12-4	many	TGTGCCAGCAGTTTTGGTAGGAAACAAGAGACCCAGTACTTC	CASSFGRKQETQYF
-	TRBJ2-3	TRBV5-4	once	TGTGCCAGCAGCCTTAAGGGCCCAGATACGCAGTATTTT	CASSLKGPDTQYF
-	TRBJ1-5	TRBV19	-	TGTGCCAGTAACCTGGGGGGGAACAATCAGCCCCAGCATTTT	CASNLGGNNQPQHF
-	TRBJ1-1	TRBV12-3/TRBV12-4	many	TGTGCCAGCAGTTCGACGGGCAGGGGGAACACTGAAGCTTTCTTT	CASSSTGRGNTEAFF
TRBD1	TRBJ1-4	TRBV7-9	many	TGTGCCAGCAGCTCCCACCTGGACAGGGCGGCGGTTGCAACTAATGAAAAACTGTTTTTT	CASSSHLDRAAVATNEKLFF
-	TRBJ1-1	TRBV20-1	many	TGCAGTGCTAGAGATGCCCCGGAAGCTTTCTTT	CSARDAPEAFF
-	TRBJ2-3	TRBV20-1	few	TGCAGTGCTAGCGTTGTCGGTACAGATACGCAGTATTTT	CSASVVGTDTQYF
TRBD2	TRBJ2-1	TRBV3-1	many	TGTGCCAGCAGCCAAGATAGGACTAGCAGCAATGAGCAGTTCTTC	CASSQDRTSSNEQFF